The entry below describes one T cell receptor (beta chain). This CDR3 is built from 18 residues. Germline CDR1 reads SNHLY; CDR2 reads FYNNEI. V trimming: 8 bases; J trimming: 4 bases; junction bases outside the gene matches: 21. Per the authors' pipeline: The assay estimated nucleated cells by amplifying reference gene primers. The assay was immunoSEQ multiplex PCR, and TCRdb's table has in-frame clones only and misses some. For V, J and clone size, that table is used; D and trimming come from the DNA. The table includes 130,000 to 150,000 clones, approximately 92% detected once. The entry originates in a study of blood T cell repertoires in COVID-19. Study overall: COVID-19 samples collected from the United States, Italy and Spain covered acute and convalescent phases. T cells, B-cell-depleted T cells, or PBMCs provided the cDNA or gDNA that served as material.

The gene calls are TRBV2 and TRBJ1-1; 8 bases fit TRBD1. This clonotype originated in a woman in her sixties or seventies with active COVID-19. Sequenced input: peripheral blood. Here the CDR3 reads CASDVVFGQGAFGTEAFF. DNA of the CDR3: TGTGCCAGCGACGTTGTTTTTGGACAGGGTGCCTTCGGCACTGAAGCTTTCTTT.